One and the same sample provided the 8 T cell receptor beta chains below, sequenced in a study of cytomegalovirus exposure and HLA in healthy donors. PCR was performed using 60 Vbeta and 13 Jbeta primers. Some clones are missing from TCRdb's copy, which holds only in-frame ones; the method was immunoSEQ multiplex PCR. The sample yields about 160,000 clones, about four fifths seen once. Sequencing was carried out using PBMCs. Receptors were obtained from a woman between 50 and 59 years old in good health and CMV-seronegative.

In its sample, this clone was seen a few times. This chain links TRBV28 with TRBJ2-3; TRBD2 agrees at 7 bases. This CDR3 is 15 amino acids long. CDR1 MDHEN and CDR2 SYDVKM come from the germline V gene. V dropped 1 base and J dropped 4; count of bases not matched to a gene: 5. CDR3 sequence: CASSLYQGGADTQYF. The CDR3 DNA is TGTGCCAGCAGTTTATACCAGGGAGGGGCAGATACGCAGTATTTT.

J is TRBJ1-1 and V is TRBV27, with 12 bases lining up with TRBD1. The CDR3 extends over 17 amino acids. The V gene's germline CDR1 is MNHEY and CDR2 SMNVEV (reference sequence). Trimming at V came to 5 bases and at J to 0 bases, leaving 7 bases not matched to a gene. This chain's CDR3 is CASSLRDRGRLNTEAFF. In DNA form, the CDR3 reads TGTGCCAGCAGTCTCCGGGACAGGGGGCGGTTGAACACTGAAGCTTTCTTT.

The chain has TRBV5-1 and TRBJ2-3, with D unclear. The germline V gene has CDR1 SGHRS and CDR2 YFSETQ. The germline V and J ends were trimmed by 8 bases and 0 bases, with 7 bases remaining between them. The CDR3 runs to 12 residues. CDR3 in DNA: TGCGCCAGTATTAGTAGCACAGATACGCAGTATTTT. As protein: CASISSTDTQYF. The full variable domain, with the rest looked up from reference TRBV5-1 and TRBJ2-3, is KAGVTQTPRYLIKTRGQQVTLSCSPISGHRSVSWYQQTPGQGLQFLFEYFSETQRNKGNFPGRFSGRQFSNSRSEMNVSTLELGDSALYLCASISSTDTQYFGPGTRLTVL.

J is TRBJ2-1 and V is TRBV10-3, with 10 bases that match TRBD2. Losses at the gene ends were 4 bases for V and 6 bases for J; bases not matched to a gene: 3. This CDR3 has 14 amino acids. Germline CDR1 and CDR2: ENHRY and SYGVKD. CDR3 sequence (DNA): TGTGCCATCAGTGCGGGACTAGCGAGCAATGAGCAGTTCTTC. Translation gives CAISAGLASNEQFF.

This chain connects TRBV5-4 to TRBJ2-1; 11 positions match TRBD2. Germline trimming cut 9 bases from V and 0 bases from J; bases unmatched to any gene: 8. Germline CDR1 is SGHNT and CDR2 is YYREEE (reference sequence). The CDR3 length is 16 residues. In DNA, the CDR3 is TGTGCCACCGTAGCGGGAGGGGTAAACTCCTACAATGAGCAGTTCTTC. Residues: CATVAGGVNSYNEQFF.

This rearrangement joins TRBV19 to TRBJ1-5; a weak D match, TRBD1 (6 bases). V lost 4 bases and J 6 bases, leaving 22 bases between the germline ends. Germline CDR1 and CDR2: LNHDA and SQIVND (reference sequence). This CDR3 contains 17 residues. CDR3 in amino acids: CASSTYRDTIQAQPQHF. The DNA of the CDR3 is TGTGCCAGTAGTACCTACCGGGACACGATCCAAGCTCAGCCCCAGCATTTT.

This chain links TRBV7-2 with TRBJ2-7, with 7 bases matching TRBD1. Per the germline V gene, CDR1 is SGHTA and CDR2 is FQGNSA. This CDR3 is built from 14 residues. V trimming: 4 bases; J trimming: 2 bases; junction bases outside the gene matches: 5. The CDR3: CASSYRQGPYEQYF. In DNA form, the CDR3 reads TGTGCCAGCAGCTACCGACAGGGCCCCTACGAGCAGTACTTC.

This sequence joins TRBV2 and TRBJ1-1; 7 positions agree with TRBD1. J gave up 10 bases and V 1 base, and 12 bases lay outside the gene matches. The germline gives CDR1 SNHLY, CDR2 FYNNEI. The CDR3 extends over 15 amino acids. CDR3 loop: CASSEGVTGNSRAFF. CDR3 nucleotide sequence: TGTGCCAGCAGTGAAGGGGTGACAGGGAATTCAAGAGCTTTCTTT.